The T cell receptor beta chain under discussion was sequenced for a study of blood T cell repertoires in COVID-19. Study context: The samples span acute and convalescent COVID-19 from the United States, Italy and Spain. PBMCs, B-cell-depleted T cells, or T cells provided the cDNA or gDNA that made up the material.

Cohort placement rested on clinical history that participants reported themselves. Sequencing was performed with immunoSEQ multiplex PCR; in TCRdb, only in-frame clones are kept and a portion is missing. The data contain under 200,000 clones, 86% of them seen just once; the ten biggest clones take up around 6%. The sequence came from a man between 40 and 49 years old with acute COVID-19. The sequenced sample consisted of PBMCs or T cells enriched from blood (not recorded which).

The CDR3 reads CASSLDGGGNQPQHF. The DNA of the CDR3 is TGTGCCAGCAGCTTAGACGGAGGGGGCAATCAGCCCCAGCATTTT. The chain is built from TRBV7-6 and TRBJ1-5; D may be TRBD1 (5 bases). The V end lost 1 base, the J end lost 2 bases, and 9 bases lay between the germline ends. The CDR3 totals 15 residues. Germline V CDR1 and CDR2: SGHVS, FNYEAQ.